Listed here is a single T cell receptor beta chain. Presence of unique molecular identifiers characterized the TCR beta cDNA libraries. Via MiXCR, TCRdb re-called the PCR reads, giving one row per CDR3 protein. Counted here are 750,000 to 900,000 distinct CDR3 sequences, 40% to 55% occurring once; the ten biggest clones make up roughly 5%. These data are taken from a study of post-analysis software for immune sequencing data. Material for sequencing was blood. The sequence was obtained from a girl between 10 and 17 years old with multiple sclerosis.

Here the CDR3 DNA reads TGTGCCAGCAGCTTAGCACCCCGCAAAGGGGGGTCACGCGAGCAGTACTTC. Protein: CASSLAPRKGGSREQYF. The rearrangement links TRBV7-2 to TRBJ2-7; D may correspond to TRBD1 or TRBD2 (6 bases each). Germline-derived CDR1 and CDR2 are SGHTA and FQGNSA. Trimming left V 0 bases short and J 6 bases short, with 21 bases between. The CDR3 contains 17 residues.